This T cell receptor (beta chain) stems from a study of cytomegalovirus exposure and HLA in healthy donors. Regarding the study as a whole: A few V segments could not be told apart, such as TRBV6-2 and TRBV6-3, and were left out. In a later analysis, several top co-occurrence clusters appeared linked to parvovirus B19, influenza, CMV and Epstein-Barr virus. HLA allele associations emerged for roughly 16,000 TCR beta sequences in a later analysis, at 0.05 false discovery rate. In vitro testing confirmed a few CMV-associated chains as specific for CMV antigens.

Primers for the PCR totalled 60 Vbeta and 13 Jbeta. Profiled with immunoSEQ multiplex PCR; TCRdb holds only in-frame clones, not every one. The sample carries about 65,000 clones, around 73% recorded once. This CDR3 comprises 13 residues. CDR1 and CDR2 from the germline V gene are LNHDA and SQIVND (reference sequence). V lost 7 bases and J 7 bases, leaving 13 bases between the germline ends. As to this clone: Its antigen is unknown.

The sample taken for sequencing was PBMCs. The chain employs TRBV19 and TRBJ1-4; D gene ambiguous. The origin of this receptor is a girl aged 5-17 years in good health and CMV-seropositive. The CDR3 nucleotides read TGTGCCAGTACTCGGGTTTCGTCTGAAAAACTGTTTTTT. The encoded protein is CASTRVSSEKLFF.